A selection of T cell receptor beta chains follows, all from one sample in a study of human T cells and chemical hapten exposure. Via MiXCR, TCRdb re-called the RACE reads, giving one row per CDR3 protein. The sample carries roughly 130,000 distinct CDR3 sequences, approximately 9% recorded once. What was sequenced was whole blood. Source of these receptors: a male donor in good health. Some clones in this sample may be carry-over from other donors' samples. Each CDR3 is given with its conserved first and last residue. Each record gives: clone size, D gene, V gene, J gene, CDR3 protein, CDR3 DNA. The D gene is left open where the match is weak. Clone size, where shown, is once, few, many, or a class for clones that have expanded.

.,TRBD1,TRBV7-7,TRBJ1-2,CASSPWTGFAGGYTF,TGTGCCAGCAGCCCTTGGACAGGGTTCGCTGGTGGCTACACCTTC
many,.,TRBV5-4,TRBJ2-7,CASSPGPSPSYEQYF,TGTGCCAGCAGCCCCGGCCCATCCCCTTCCTACGAGCAGTACTTC
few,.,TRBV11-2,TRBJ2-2,CASSLEGNTGELFF,TGTGCCAGCAGCTTAGAGGGAAACACCGGGGAGCTGTTTTTT
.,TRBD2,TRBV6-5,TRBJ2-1,CASSWSSGSDEQFF,TGTGCCAGCAGTTGGTCTAGCGGGAGCGATGAGCAGTTCTTC
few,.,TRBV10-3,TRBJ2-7,CAISAPEGGLYEQYF,TGTGCCATCAGTGCCCCGGAGGGGGGGCTCTACGAGCAGTACTTC
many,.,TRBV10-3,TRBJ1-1,CAISESEGLEAFF,TGTGCCATCAGTGAGTCTGAAGGACTTGAAGCTTTCTTT
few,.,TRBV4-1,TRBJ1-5,CASSQELGNQPQHF,TGCGCCAGCAGCCAAGAGTTGGGTAATCAGCCCCAGCATTTT
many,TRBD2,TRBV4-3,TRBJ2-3,CASSQDRLSGGADTQYF,TGCGCCAGCAGCCAAGATAGGCTGAGCGGGGGGGCAGATACGCAGTATTTT
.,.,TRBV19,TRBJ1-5,CASSDGGSVIQPQHF,TGTGCCAGTAGCGACGGGGGCTCAGTGATTCAGCCCCAGCATTTT
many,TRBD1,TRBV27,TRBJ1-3,CASSLRPQTGGNTGNTIYF,TGTGCCAGCAGTTTACGTCCCCAGACAGGGGGCAATACTGGAAACACCATATATTTT
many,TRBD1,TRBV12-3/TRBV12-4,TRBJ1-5,CASSFSLGTGESYSNQPQHF,TGTGCCAGCAGTTTCTCTCTAGGAACAGGGGAATCTTATAGCAATCAGCCCCAGCATTTT
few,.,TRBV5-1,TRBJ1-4,CASSLGGPGEKLFF,TGCGCCAGCAGCTTGGGGGGGCCCGGTGAAAAACTGTTTTTT
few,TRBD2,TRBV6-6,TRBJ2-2,CASSSGTSGVTGELFF,TGTGCCAGCAGTTCCGGGACTAGCGGCGTCACCGGGGAGCTGTTTTTT
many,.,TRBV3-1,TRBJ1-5,CASSQGLVDQPQHF,TGTGCCAGCAGCCAAGGACTTGTCGATCAGCCCCAGCATTTT
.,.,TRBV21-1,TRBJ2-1,CASSNDHEQFF,TGTGCCAGCAGCAACGATCATGAGCAGTTCTTC
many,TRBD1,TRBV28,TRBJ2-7,CASSFRGGTGEVIPHYEQYF,TGTGCCAGCAGTTTCCGAGGGGGGACAGGAGAAGTCATACCTCACTACGAGCAGTACTTC
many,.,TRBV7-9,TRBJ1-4,CASSLQSNEKLFF,TGTGCCAGCAGCTTACAGTCTAATGAAAAACTGTTTTTT
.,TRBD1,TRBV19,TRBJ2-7,CASSTGTGGWYEQYF,TGTGCCAGTAGTACCGGGACAGGGGGCTGGTACGAGCAGTACTTC